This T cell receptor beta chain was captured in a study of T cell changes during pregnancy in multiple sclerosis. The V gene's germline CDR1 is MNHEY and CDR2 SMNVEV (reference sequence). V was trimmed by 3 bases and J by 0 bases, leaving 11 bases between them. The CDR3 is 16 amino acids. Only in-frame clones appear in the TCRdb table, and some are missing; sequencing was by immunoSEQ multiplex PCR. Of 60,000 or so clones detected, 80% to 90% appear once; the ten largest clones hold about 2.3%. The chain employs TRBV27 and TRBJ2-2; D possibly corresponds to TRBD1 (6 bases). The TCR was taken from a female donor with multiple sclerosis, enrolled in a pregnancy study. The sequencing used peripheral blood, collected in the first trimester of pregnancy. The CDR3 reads CASSFSGTPNTGELFF. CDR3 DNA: TGTGCCAGCAGTTTTTCTGGGACACCGAACACCGGGGAGCTGTTTTTT.